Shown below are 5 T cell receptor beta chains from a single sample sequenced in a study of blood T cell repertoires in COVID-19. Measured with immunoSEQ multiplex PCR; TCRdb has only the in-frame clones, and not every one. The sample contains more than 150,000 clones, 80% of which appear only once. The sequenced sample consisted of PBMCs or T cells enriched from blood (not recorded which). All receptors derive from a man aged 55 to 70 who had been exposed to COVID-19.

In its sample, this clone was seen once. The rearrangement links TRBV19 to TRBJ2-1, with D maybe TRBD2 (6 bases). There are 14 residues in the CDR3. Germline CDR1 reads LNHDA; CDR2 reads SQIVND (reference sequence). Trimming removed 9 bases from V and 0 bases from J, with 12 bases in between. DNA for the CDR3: TGTGCCAGCGGCCGGGACTTCTCCTACAATGAGCAGTTCTTC. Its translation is CASGRDFSYNEQFF.

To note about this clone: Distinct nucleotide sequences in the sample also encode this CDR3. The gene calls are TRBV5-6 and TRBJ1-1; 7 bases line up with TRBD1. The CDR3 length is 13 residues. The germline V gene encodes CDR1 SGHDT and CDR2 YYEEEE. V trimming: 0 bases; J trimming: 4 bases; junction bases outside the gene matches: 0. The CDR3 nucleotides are TGTGCCAGCAGCTTGGACAGGGGCACTGAAGCTTTCTTT. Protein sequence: CASSLDRGTEAFF.

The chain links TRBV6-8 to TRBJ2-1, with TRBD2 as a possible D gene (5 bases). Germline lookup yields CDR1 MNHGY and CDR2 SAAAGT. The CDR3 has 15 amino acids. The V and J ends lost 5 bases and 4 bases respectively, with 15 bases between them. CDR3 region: CASSGWTGLYNEQFF. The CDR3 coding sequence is TGTGCCAGCAGTGGGTGGACGGGGTTGTACAATGAGCAGTTCTTC.

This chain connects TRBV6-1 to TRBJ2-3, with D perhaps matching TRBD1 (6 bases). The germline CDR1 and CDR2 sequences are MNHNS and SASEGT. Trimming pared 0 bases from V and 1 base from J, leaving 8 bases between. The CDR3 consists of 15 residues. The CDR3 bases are TGTGCCAGCAGTGAAGCGGCAGGGGGCACAGATACGCAGTATTTT. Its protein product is CASSEAAGGTDTQYF.

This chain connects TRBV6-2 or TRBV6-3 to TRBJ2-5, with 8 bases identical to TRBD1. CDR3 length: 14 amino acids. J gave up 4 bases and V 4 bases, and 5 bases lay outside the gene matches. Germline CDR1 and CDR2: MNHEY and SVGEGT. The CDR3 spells CASSLDRGVETQYF. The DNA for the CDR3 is TGTGCCAGCAGTTTAGACAGGGGAGTAGAGACCCAGTACTTC.